This T cell receptor (beta chain) derives from a study of CD8 T cells in cerebrospinal fluid in Alzheimer's disease. CDR1 is DFQATT and CDR2 is SNEGSKA in the germline V gene (reference sequence). The CDR3 runs to 14 residues. TCRdb re-analyzed the 10x single-cell sequencing reads; it lists each CDR3 protein once, without DNA. The sample's table shows 1,800 or so distinct CDR3 sequences. Considering frequency, this clonotype is medium-sized. The sequence was collected from a human donor with mild cognitive impairment. This sequence joins TRBV20-1 and TRBJ2-3; TCRdb indicates TRBD2, and absent DNA this call remains unverified. The sequenced sample was cerebrospinal fluid. CDR3 sequence reads: CSASEGGSTDTQYF.